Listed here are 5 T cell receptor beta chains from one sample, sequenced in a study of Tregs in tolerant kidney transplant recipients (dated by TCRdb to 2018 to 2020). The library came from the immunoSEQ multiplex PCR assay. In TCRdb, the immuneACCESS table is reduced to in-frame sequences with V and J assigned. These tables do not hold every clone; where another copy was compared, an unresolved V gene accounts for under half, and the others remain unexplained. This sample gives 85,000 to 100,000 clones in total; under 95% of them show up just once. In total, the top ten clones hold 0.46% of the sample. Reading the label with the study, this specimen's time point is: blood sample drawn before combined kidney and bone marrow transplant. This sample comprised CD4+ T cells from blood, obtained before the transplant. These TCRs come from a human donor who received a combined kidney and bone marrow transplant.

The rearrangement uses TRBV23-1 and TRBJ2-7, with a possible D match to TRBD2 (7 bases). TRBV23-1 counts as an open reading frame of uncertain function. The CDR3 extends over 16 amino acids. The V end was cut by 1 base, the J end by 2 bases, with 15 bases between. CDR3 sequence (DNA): TGCGCCAGCAGTCAATTCAAGGGGGGGCCCACCTACGAGCAGTACTTC. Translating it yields CASSQFKGGPTYEQYF.

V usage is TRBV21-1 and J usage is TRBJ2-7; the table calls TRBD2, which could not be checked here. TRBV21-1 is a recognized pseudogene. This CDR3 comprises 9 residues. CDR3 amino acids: CASSPGKNF. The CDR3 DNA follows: TGTGCCAGCAGCCCGGGGAAGAACTTC.

Written as DNA, the CDR3 is TGTGCCAGCAGCTTGAGAGGGGGAGGGCCGAAAGAGACCCAGTACTTC. Its translation: CASSLRGGGPKETQYF. The chain employs TRBV11-1 and TRBJ2-5, with D perhaps matching TRBD2 (7 bases). The CDR3 extends over 16 amino acids. V was shortened by 3 bases and J by 3 bases, with 17 bases between the two germline ends. Germline assignment: CDR1 SGHAT and CDR2 FQDESV (reference sequence).

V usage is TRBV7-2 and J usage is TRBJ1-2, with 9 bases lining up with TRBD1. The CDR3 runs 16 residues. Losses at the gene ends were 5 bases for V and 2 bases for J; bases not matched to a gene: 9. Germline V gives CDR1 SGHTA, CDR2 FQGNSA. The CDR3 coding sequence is TGTGCCAGCAGCCTTCGTTGGACAGGGGAGAACTATGGCTACACCTTC. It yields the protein CASSLRWTGENYGYTF.

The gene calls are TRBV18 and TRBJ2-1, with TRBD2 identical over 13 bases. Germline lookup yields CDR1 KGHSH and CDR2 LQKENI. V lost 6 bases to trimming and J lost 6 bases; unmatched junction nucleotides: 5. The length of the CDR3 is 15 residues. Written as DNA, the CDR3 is TGTGCCAGCTCTCCTACTAGCGGGGGGGCCAATGAGCAGTTCTTC. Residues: CASSPTSGGANEQFF. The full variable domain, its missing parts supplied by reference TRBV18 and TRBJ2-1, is NAGVMQNPRHLVRRRGQEARLRCSPMKGHSHVYWYRQLPEEGLKFMVYLQKENIIDESGMPKERFSAEFPKEGPSILRIQQVVRGDSAAYFCASSPTSGGANEQFFGPGTRLTVL.